The rows below give T cell receptor beta chains drawn from one sample of a study of cytomegalovirus exposure and HLA in healthy donors. Libraries were prepared by immunoSEQ multiplex PCR; TCRdb keeps only in-frame clonotypes and omits some of them. The sample gives around 150,000 clones, approximately 74% of which show up once; about 2.7% is in the top ten. The material sequenced was PBMCs. The receptors derive from a woman in her 30s in good health and CMV-seronegative. Both conserved end residues are part of each CDR3. Fields, in order: D gene, J gene, clone size, V gene, CDR3 protein, CDR3 DNA. A D gene is named only where the DNA matches it firmly. Clone size is not always given. Where it is, it says once, few, many or a class for expanded clones.

>TRBD1|TRBJ1-1|-|TRBV9
CASSALTGRNTEAFF
TGTGCCAGCAGCGCGTTGACAGGGAGGAACACTGAAGCTTTCTTT
>-|TRBJ2-7|few|TRBV7-9
CASSHREGYEQYF
TGTGCCAGCAGCCACAGGGAGGGCTACGAGCAGTACTTC
>-|TRBJ2-3|-|TRBV7-2
CASSIMVWRTDTQYF
TGTGCCAGCAGTATCATGGTCTGGCGCACAGATACGCAGTATTTT
>TRBD2|TRBJ2-3|-|TRBV2
CARQRGAAGGLLTQYF
TGTGCCAGACAGAGGGGTGCGGCGGGGGGTCTCCTTACGCAGTATTTT
>-|TRBJ2-2|-|TRBV9
CASSASGGVTTGELFF
TGTGCCAGCAGCGCAAGCGGCGGTGTGACCACCGGGGAGCTGTTTTTT
>-|TRBJ2-2|-|TRBV7-9
CASSLARDTGELFF
TGTGCCAGCAGCTTAGCGAGAGACACCGGGGAGCTGTTTTTT
>-|TRBJ2-7|-|TRBV19
CASSTNQGYEQYF
TGTGCCAGTAGTACCAACCAGGGATACGAGCAGTACTTC
>TRBD2|TRBJ2-7|-|TRBV11-1
CASSNPGLGSYEQYF
TGTGCCAGCAGCAATCCGGGACTAGGATCCTACGAGCAGTACTTC
>TRBD1|TRBJ2-5|-|TRBV28
CASRYSGTEETQYF
TGTGCCAGCAGATATTCCGGGACAGAAGAGACCCAGTACTTC
>-|TRBJ2-3|-|TRBV11-3
CASSDRAADTQYF
TGTGCCAGCAGCGACCGCGCGGCCGATACGCAGTATTTT
>TRBD2|TRBJ2-1|-|TRBV29-1
CSVGGLGWDEQFF
TGCAGCGTTGGGGGACTAGGGTGGGATGAGCAGTTCTTC
>TRBD1|TRBJ1-1|-|TRBV9
CASSQRTGEVEAFF
TGTGCCAGCAGCCAGCGGACAGGGGAGGTTGAAGCTTTCTTT
>-|TRBJ1-1|-|TRBV2
CASKRVNTEAFF
TGTGCCAGCAAGAGGGTGAACACTGAAGCTTTCTTT
>-|TRBJ1-5|-|TRBV7-9
CASSGGGGQPQHF
TGTGCCAGCTCGGGGGGGGGCGGTCAGCCCCAGCATTTT
>-|TRBJ2-3|once|TRBV13
CASSLGGDADTQYF
TGTGCCAGCAGCTTAGGGGGCGACGCAGATACGCAGTATTTT
>TRBD2|TRBJ2-2|-|TRBV7-3
CASSRTSGKGELFF
TGTGCCAGCAGCCGGACTAGCGGGAAGGGGGAGCTGTTTTTT
>-|TRBJ1-3|-|TRBV4-3
CASSQDLLASGNTIYF
TGCGCCAGCAGCCAAGATCTACTTGCGTCTGGAAACACCATATATTTT
>TRBD1|TRBJ2-3|-|TRBV6-1
CASVKTGGQDTQYF
TGTGCCAGCGTAAAGACAGGGGGCCAAGATACGCAGTATTTT
>-|TRBJ2-7|-|TRBV7-9
CSSSLDSSVPYEQYF
TGTTCCAGCAGCTTAGACTCTAGCGTCCCCTACGAGCAGTACTTC
>TRBD1|TRBJ2-7|-|TRBV29-1
CSVRDRLTYEQYF
TGCAGCGTTCGGGACAGGCTGACCTACGAGCAGTACTTC
>-|TRBJ1-5|-|TRBV18
CASSPTLMGLDNQPQHF
TGTGCCAGCTCACCCACACTCATGGGACTCGACAATCAGCCCCAGCATTTT
>TRBD1|TRBJ2-7|once|TRBV14
CASSPDTGTGVPYEQYF
TGTGCCAGCAGCCCAGATACCGGGACAGGGGTTCCCTACGAGCAGTACTTC
>TRBD2|TRBJ2-2|-|TRBV28
CAGQTSFTGELFF
TGTGCCGGTCAGACTAGCTTCACCGGGGAGCTGTTTTTT
>TRBD2|TRBJ2-7|-|TRBV25-1
CASKTGTSSSYEQYF
TGTGCCAGCAAAACCGGGACTAGTAGCTCCTACGAGCAGTACTTC
>TRBD2|TRBJ2-7|-|TRBV11-2
CASSLEGLGGSTGQYF
TGTGCCAGCAGCTTAGAGGGGTTGGGGGGGTCAACTGGGCAGTACTTC
>-|TRBJ2-3|-|TRBV27
CASSFSGLPISTDTQYF
TGTGCCAGCAGTTTTTCGGGACTCCCTATTTCCACAGATACGCAGTATTTT
>-|TRBJ2-7|-|TRBV4-2
CASSQDSISASLKQYF
TGTGCCAGCAGCCAAGATTCGATTAGCGCAAGCCTTAAGCAGTACTTC
>-|TRBJ2-7|-|TRBV5-4
CASSTGNGGVDEQYF
TGTGCCAGCAGCACGGGGAACGGAGGGGTTGACGAGCAGTACTTC
>-|TRBJ2-7|-|TRBV6-6
CASSLNRAHEQYF
TGTGCCAGCAGTTTGAACAGGGCTCACGAGCAGTACTTC
>TRBD1|TRBJ1-4|-|TRBV28
CASSGQGSTNEKLFF
TGTGCCAGCAGTGGACAGGGCTCAACTAATGAAAAACTGTTTTTT
>TRBD2|TRBJ2-5|-|TRBV2
CASSPPGRETETQYF
TGTGCCAGCAGTCCTCCGGGGAGGGAGACGGAGACCCAGTACTTC
>-|TRBJ2-7|few|TRBV7-2
CASSLGHRDYEQYF
TGTGCCAGCAGCTTAGGACATCGCGACTACGAGCAGTACTTC
>-|TRBJ1-5|-|TRBV7-8
CASSRLGYNQPQHF
TGTGCCAGCAGCCGCCTAGGCTACAATCAGCCCCAGCATTTT